This T cell receptor beta chain was captured in a study of shared clonotypes between healthy human individuals. On the study more broadly: Three CD4 naive, three CD4 memory, two CD8 naive and one CD8 memory plate were used per donor. General observations from the study: Clonotypes which were not shared had lower generation probabilities than clonotypes that all four donors shared.

This clone was seen once. Its antigen is as yet unknown. Trimming cost V 1 base and J 8 bases; bases outside gene matches: 7. The germline CDR1 and CDR2 sequences are SEHNR and FQNEAQ (reference sequence). CDR3 size: 14 residues. The authors distributed each subset's genomic DNA evenly over several immunoSEQ plates. This table comes from immunoSEQ multiplex PCR, and its TCRdb copy is limited to in-frame clones, with some not included. This sample carries some 2.4 million clones, roughly 93% of them seen once, and the ten largest clones take approximately 0.36%. The sequencing input was naive CD4+ T cells from PBMCs. Subset denoted: CD45RA+ positively selected. This TCR came from a man between 18 and 35 years old in good health. Some clones in this sample may be carry-over from other donors' samples. The chain couples TRBV7-9 to TRBJ1-2, with 7 nucleotides matching TRBD1. The CDR3 DNA follows: TGTGCCAGCAGCTTAGTCAGCGGAGGGGGCGGCTACACCTTC. It translates to CASSLVSGGGGYTF.